The clone carrying this T cell receptor (beta chain) has only one observation. Antigen unknown. Generated by immunoSEQ multiplex PCR, the TCRdb table keeps only in-frame clones and is missing some. This repertoire shows roughly 110,000 clones, roughly 86% found once; its top ten account for less than 4%. This entry is derived from a study of radiotherapy plus CTLA-4 blockade in lung cancer. Overall study results and limits: In blood, after radiotherapy plus ipilimumab, tumor-derived TCR clones expanded. Together with interferon-beta, which increased in serum after radiation, early dynamic changes in blood T cell clones were reportedly the best predictors of response.

V lost 1 base, J lost 1 base, and 5 bases stayed unmatched. The CDR3 has 16 amino acids. Looked up from germline, CDR1 is SGHTA and CDR2 is FQGTGA. V is TRBV7-3 and J is TRBJ1-2; 8 positions agree with TRBD1. The sequence was collected from a human donor with non-small cell lung cancer that progressed on radiotherapy plus ipilimumab. Some clones in this sample may be carry-over from other donors' samples. Here the sequenced sample was peripheral blood, taken from a patient treated with radiotherapy plus ipilimumab. CDR3 sequence: CASSLNPTGVNYGYTF. The CDR3 coding sequence is TGTGCCAGCAGCTTAAATCCGACAGGGGTTAACTATGGCTACACCTTC.